This is a list of T cell receptor beta chains from one sample in a study of vaccination effects on CD4 cells after COVID-19. Some clones are missing from TCRdb's copy, which holds only in-frame ones; the method was immunoSEQ multiplex PCR. The data contain some 61,000 clones, under 85% of them seen just once; the ten biggest clones take up around 0.9%. Their antigens remain unidentified. The sequences come from CD4+ T cells from PBMCs cultured with HCoV-OC43 spike peptides, collected after COVID-19 vaccination. These receptors came from a human donor who received a COVID-19 vaccine. The conserved cysteine and the conserved F or W are not part of the CDR3 here. D genes are given only for firm matches.

TRBD2	TRBV5-8	TRBJ2-6	ASSWGGFSGANVLT
.	TRBV18	TRBJ2-4	ASSLLQGLAKNIQY
.	TRBV5-1	TRBJ1-3	ASSLAPDLYIY
.	TRBV7-2	TRBJ1-1	ASSPRGGTEAF
.	TRBV10-3	TRBJ1-2	AIRDKGGNGYT
TRBD1	TRBV4-3	TRBJ2-5	ASSQDPRGETQY
TRBD1	TRBV19	TRBJ2-5	ASSIPGTGKETQY
.	TRBV24-1	TRBJ1-2	ATSDFRNYGYT
.	TRBV2	TRBJ2-2	ASRQGTNTGELF
.	TRBV18	TRBJ2-5	ASSGGLQETQY
.	TRBV9	TRBJ1-6	ASSVVAADNSPLH
TRBD2	TRBV7-6	TRBJ2-3	ASSFQRGVRTDTQY